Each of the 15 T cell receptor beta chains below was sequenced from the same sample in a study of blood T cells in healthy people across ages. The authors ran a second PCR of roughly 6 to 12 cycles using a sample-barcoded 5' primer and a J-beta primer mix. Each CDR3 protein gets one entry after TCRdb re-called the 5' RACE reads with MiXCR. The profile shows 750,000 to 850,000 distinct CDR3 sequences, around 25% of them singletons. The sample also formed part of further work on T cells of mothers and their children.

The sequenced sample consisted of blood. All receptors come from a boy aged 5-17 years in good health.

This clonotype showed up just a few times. In nucleotides, the CDR3 is TGCGCCAGCAGCCAAGATTGGGAGGGGGCGTCTAATGAAAAACTGTTTTTT. Its translation is CASSQDWEGASNEKLFF. The V gene is TRBV4-3, the J gene TRBJ1-4, with TRBD1 identical over 7 bases. CDR1 and CDR2 from the germline V gene are LGHNA and YSLEER. J was trimmed by 3 bases and V by 0 bases; bases with no gene match: 7. The CDR3 has 17 amino acids.

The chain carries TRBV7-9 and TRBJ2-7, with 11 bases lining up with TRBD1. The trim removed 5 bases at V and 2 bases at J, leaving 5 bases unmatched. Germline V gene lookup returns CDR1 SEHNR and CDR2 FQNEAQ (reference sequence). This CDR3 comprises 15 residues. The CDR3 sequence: CASSPGQGETYEQYF. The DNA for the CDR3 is TGTGCCAGCAGCCCGGGACAGGGGGAAACCTACGAGCAGTACTTC.

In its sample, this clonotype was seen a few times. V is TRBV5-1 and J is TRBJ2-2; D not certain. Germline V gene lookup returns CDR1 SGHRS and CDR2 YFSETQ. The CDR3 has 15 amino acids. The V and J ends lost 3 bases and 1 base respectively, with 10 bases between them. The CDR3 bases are TGCGCCAGCAGCTCCCGTGGCGGGAACACCGGGGAGCTGTTTTTT. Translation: CASSSRGGNTGELFF.

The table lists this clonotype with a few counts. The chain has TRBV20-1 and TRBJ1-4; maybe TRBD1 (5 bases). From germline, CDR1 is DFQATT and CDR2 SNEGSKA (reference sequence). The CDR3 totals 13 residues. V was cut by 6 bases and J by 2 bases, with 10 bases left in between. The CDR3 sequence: CSAGTATNEKLFF. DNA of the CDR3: TGCAGTGCAGGGACCGCCACTAATGAAAAACTGTTTTTT.

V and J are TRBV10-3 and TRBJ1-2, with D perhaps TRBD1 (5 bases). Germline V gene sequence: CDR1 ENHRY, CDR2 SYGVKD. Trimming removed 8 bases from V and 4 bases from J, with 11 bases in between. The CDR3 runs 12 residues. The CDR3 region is CAIGEGSYGYTF. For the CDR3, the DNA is TGTGCCATCGGGGAGGGGAGCTATGGCTACACCTTC.

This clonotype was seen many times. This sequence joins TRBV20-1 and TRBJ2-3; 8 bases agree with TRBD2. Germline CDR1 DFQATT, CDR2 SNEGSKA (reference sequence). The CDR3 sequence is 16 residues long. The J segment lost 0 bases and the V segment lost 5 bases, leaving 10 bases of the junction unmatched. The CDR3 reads CSAPPISGASTDTQYF. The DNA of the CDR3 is TGCAGTGCTCCGCCCATTAGCGGGGCTAGCACAGATACGCAGTATTTT.

The chain's CDR3 is CSGQRPSTDTQYF. The CDR3, as DNA: TGCAGTGGCCAGCGGCCTAGCACAGATACGCAGTATTTT. The chain couples TRBV20-1 to TRBJ2-3, with a possible D match to TRBD2 (5 bases). The ends were cut back, 7 bases at V and 0 bases at J, with 11 bases in the middle. The germline CDR1 and CDR2 sequences are DFQATT and SNEGSKA (reference sequence). CDR3 length equals 13 residues.

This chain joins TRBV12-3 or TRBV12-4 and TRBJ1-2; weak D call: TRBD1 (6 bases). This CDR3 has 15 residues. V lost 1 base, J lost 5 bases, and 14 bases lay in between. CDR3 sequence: CASSLGPGHIYGYTF. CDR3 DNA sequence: TGTGCCAGCAGTTTAGGGCCGGGACACATTTATGGCTACACCTTC.

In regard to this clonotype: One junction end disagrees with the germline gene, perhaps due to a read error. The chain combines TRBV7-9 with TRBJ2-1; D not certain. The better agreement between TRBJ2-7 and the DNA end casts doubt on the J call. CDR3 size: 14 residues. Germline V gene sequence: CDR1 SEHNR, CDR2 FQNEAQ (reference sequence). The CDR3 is CVSSLNSDSYEQYF. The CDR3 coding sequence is TGTGTCAGCAGCTTGAACAGCGACTCCTACGAGCAGTACTTC.

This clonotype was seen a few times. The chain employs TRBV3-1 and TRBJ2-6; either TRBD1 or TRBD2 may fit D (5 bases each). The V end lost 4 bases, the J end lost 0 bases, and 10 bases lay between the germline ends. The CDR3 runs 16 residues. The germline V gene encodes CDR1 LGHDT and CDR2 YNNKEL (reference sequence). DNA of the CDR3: TGTGCCAGCAGCCCGGGACCGTTCTCTGGGGCCAACGTCCTGACTTTC. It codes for CASSPGPFSGANVLTF.

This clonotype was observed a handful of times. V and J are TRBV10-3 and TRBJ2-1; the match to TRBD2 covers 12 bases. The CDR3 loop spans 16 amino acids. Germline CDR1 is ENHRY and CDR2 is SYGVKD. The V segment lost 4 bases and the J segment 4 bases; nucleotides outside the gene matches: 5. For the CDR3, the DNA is TGTGCCATCAGTGGCGGCGGACTAGCGGGGTACAATGAGCAGTTCTTC. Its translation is CAISGGGLAGYNEQFF.

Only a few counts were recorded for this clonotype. The CDR3 loop is CASSFQGSNSPLHF. The CDR3, as DNA: TGTGCCAGCAGCTTCCAGGGAAGTAATTCACCCCTCCACTTT. The V and J genes are TRBV7-9 and TRBJ1-6; D is perhaps TRBD1 (5 bases). Looked up from germline, CDR1 is SEHNR and CDR2 is FQNEAQ (reference sequence). Trimming took 3 bases from V and 6 from J, leaving 9 bases between them. The CDR3 consists of 14 residues.

Here the CDR3 reads CASSQTVGLAGLYEQYF. As DNA, the CDR3 is TGCGCCAGCAGCCAAACCGTGGGACTAGCGGGACTCTACGAGCAGTACTTC. This chain connects TRBV4-3 to TRBJ2-7, with 13 bases aligning to TRBD2. Germline assignment: CDR1 LGHNA and CDR2 YSLEER. V trimming: 2 bases; J trimming: 3 bases; junction bases outside the gene matches: 7. CDR3 length equals 17 residues.

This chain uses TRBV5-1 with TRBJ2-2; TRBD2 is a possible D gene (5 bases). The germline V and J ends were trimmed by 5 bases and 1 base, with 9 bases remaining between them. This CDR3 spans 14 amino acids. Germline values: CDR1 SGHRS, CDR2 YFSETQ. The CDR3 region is CASRVAGNTGELFF. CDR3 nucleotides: TGCGCCAGCAGGGTGGCGGGGAACACCGGGGAGCTGTTTTTT. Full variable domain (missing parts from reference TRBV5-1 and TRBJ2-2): KAGVTQTPRYLIKTRGQQVTLSCSPISGHRSVSWYQQTPGQGLQFLFEYFSETQRNKGNFPGRFSGRQFSNSRSEMNVSTLELGDSALYLCASRVAGNTGELFFGEGSRLTVL.

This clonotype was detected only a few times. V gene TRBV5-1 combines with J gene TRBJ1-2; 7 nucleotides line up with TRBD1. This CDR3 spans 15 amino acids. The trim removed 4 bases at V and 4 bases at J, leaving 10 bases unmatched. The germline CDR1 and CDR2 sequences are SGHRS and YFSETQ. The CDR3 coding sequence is TGCGCCAGCAGCGGAGGGTCGGGACAGCCCTATGGCTACACCTTC. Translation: CASSGGSGQPYGYTF.